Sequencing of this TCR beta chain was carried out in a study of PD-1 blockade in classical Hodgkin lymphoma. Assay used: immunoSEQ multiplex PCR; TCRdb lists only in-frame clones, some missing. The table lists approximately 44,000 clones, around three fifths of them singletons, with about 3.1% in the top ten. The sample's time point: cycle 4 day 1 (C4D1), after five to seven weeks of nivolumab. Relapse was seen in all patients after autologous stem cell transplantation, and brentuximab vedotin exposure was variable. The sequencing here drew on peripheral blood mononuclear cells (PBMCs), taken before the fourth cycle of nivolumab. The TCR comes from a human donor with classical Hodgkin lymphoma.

CDR3 sequence (DNA): TGCGCCAGCAGCTTGGAACAGGTACCCACCAATGAGCAGTTCTTC. It encodes CASSLEQVPTNEQFF. The chain combines TRBV5-1 with TRBJ2-1, with a possible D match to TRBD1 (5 bases). The CDR3 is 15 amino acids. V lost 0 bases, J lost 6 bases, and 13 bases lay in between. Germline assignment: CDR1 SGHRS and CDR2 YFSETQ.